The rows below give T cell receptor beta chains drawn from one sample of a study of Ad26.COV2.S vaccination and SARS-CoV-2 variants. Using immunoSEQ multiplex PCR, the repertoire was profiled, and TCRdb retains in-frame clones only, with some absent. The sample carries more than 300,000 clones, approximately 86% recorded once. Sequencing was performed on peripheral blood, taken in a trial of Ad26.COV2.S vaccine versus placebo. These receptors were taken from a person aged 18-60 years who received the Ad26.COV2.S COVID-19 vaccine or a placebo. CDR3s include the opening cysteine and the closing phenylalanine or tryptophan. D genes are given only for firm matches. Size tells how often a clone was seen (once, few, many) or the class of an expanded clone, and some rows leave it out.

TRBJ1-5 | TRBV6-6 | . | TRBD1 | CASSSTGGLGNQPQHF | TGTGCCAGCAGCAGCACAGGGGGCTTGGGCAATCAGCCCCAGCATTTT
TRBJ2-3 | TRBV5-1 | . | TRBD2 | CASSWSQRGGTDTQYF | TGCGCCAGCAGCTGGAGCCAGCGGGGGGGAACAGATACGCAGTATTTT
TRBJ2-2 | TRBV5-1 | . | . | CASSLKVSGAASGELFF | TGCGCCAGCAGCTTGAAAGTGTCCGGGGCGGCATCCGGGGAGCTGTTTTTT
TRBJ1-1 | TRBV4-1 | . | . | CASSQEEGSTEAFF | TGCGCCAGCAGCCAAGAGGAAGGGAGTACTGAAGCTTTCTTT
TRBJ1-4 | TRBV7-8 | . | TRBD1 | CASREGAINEKLFF | TGTGCCAGCAGGGAGGGGGCCATTAATGAAAAACTGTTTTTT
TRBJ2-5 | TRBV20-1 | few | TRBD2 | CSASVAGGKETQYF | TGCAGTGCTAGTGTAGCGGGGGGGAAAGAGACCCAGTACTTC
TRBJ1-1 | TRBV4-3 | . | . | CASSQVFGLTEAFF | TGCGCCAGCAGCCAAGTTTTTGGGCTGACTGAAGCTTTCTTT
TRBJ1-2 | TRBV7-9 | . | . | CASSAGPGGYTF | TGTGCCAGCAGCGCAGGGCCGGGTGGCTACACCTTC
TRBJ1-1 | TRBV5-5 | . | TRBD1 | CASSQSGTGHEAFF | TGTGCCAGCAGCCAATCCGGGACAGGGCATGAAGCTTTCTTT
TRBJ2-2 | TRBV11-3 | . | TRBD1 | CASSRTQGLVNTGELFF | TGTGCCAGCAGCCGAACACAGGGGTTGGTTAACACCGGGGAGCTGTTTTTT
TRBJ2-5 | TRBV6-5 | . | TRBD2 | CASSYGTSLETQYF | TGTGCCAGCAGTTATGGGACTAGTCTAGAGACCCAGTACTTC
TRBJ2-1 | TRBV27 | . | . | CASSFSGTGYNEQFF | TGTGCCAGCAGTTTCAGCGGAACTGGATACAATGAGCAGTTCTTC
TRBJ2-7 | TRBV11-2 | . | . | CASSRGPPQYF | TGTGCCAGCAGCCGGGGACCGCCGCAGTACTTC